The 21 T cell receptor beta chains given below trace back to one sample, sequenced in a study of blood T cells in healthy people across ages. The use of a sample-barcoded 5' primer and a J-beta primer mix characterized a second PCR of about 7 to 12 cycles. TCRdb used MiXCR to reprocess the 5' RACE reads, holding one entry per CDR3 protein. The sample holds hundreds of thousands of distinct CDR3 sequences; 50% to 60% are singletons and the top ten take roughly 51%. Sequencing was performed on blood. The source of these receptors is a man in his 60s in good health.

There are a few counts of this clonotype. The rearrangement uses TRBV27 and TRBJ2-7; 10 bases match TRBD2. The junction had 6 bases not matched to a gene; V was cut back by 5 bases and J by 2 bases. CDR3 size: 15 residues. The germline V gene has CDR1 MNHEY and CDR2 SMNVEV (reference sequence). CDR3 bases: TGTGCCAGCAGTCGTGTACTAGCGGGACCCTACGAGCAGTACTTC. Its protein product is CASSRVLAGPYEQYF.

This clonotype was detected a few times. The V and J genes are TRBV5-1 and TRBJ2-7, with TRBD2 matching 11 bases. The germline CDR1 and CDR2 sequences are SGHRS and YFSETQ. The CDR3 is 15 amino acids. Trimming took 4 bases from V and 2 from J; bases not matched to a gene: 5. For the CDR3, the DNA is TGCGCCAGCAGCCGAACTAGCGGGAGTACCTACGAGCAGTACTTC. It yields the protein CASSRTSGSTYEQYF.

In its sample, this clonotype was seen a few times. The chain combines TRBV20-1 with TRBJ1-4; D is uncertain. Germline CDR1 and CDR2: DFQATT and SNEGSKA (reference sequence). V lost 0 bases and J lost 10, with 12 bases in between. The CDR3 consists of 13 residues. DNA for the CDR3: TGCAGTGCTAGAGATATAGGTGTTGGAAAACTGTTTTTT. It translates to CSARDIGVGKLFF.

The chain has TRBV2 and TRBJ1-2; D is ambiguous. Germline V gene data show CDR1 as SNHLY and CDR2 as FYNNEI. Trimming removed 4 bases at V and 4 bases at J, with 13 bases between. The CDR3 sequence is 14 residues long. CDR3 in DNA: TGTGCCAGCAGTGCCGAGCCGGTAGGCTATGGCTACACCTTC. Its translation is CASSAEPVGYGYTF.

Only a few counts were recorded for this clonotype. This rearrangement joins TRBV6-5 to TRBJ2-7; D uncertain. Per the germline V gene, CDR1 is MNHEY and CDR2 is SVGAGI. V lost 2 bases and J lost 7, with 12 bases in between. CDR3 length: 13 residues. CDR3 residues: CASSYGSESEQYF. The CDR3 DNA reads as TGTGCCAGCAGTTACGGCTCAGAATCGGAGCAGTACTTC.

This clonotype was recorded a few times. The chain joins TRBV29-1 to TRBJ1-2, with unresolved D. CDR1 is SQVTM and CDR2 is ANQGSEA in the germline V gene. CDR3 length equals 13 residues. V lost 7 bases, J lost 4 bases, and 16 bases lay in between. This CDR3 is CSAASGKTYGYTF. In nucleotides, the CDR3 is TGCAGCGCAGCCTCCGGGAAGACCTATGGCTACACCTTC.

The rearrangement uses TRBV7-2 and TRBJ2-3, with 8 bases identical to TRBD2. The CDR3 is 15 amino acids. J was trimmed by 4 bases and V by 1 base; bases with no gene match: 4. Looked up from germline, CDR1 is SGHTA and CDR2 is FQGNSA. In DNA, the CDR3 is TGTGCCAGCAGCTTAGTTTTAGCGGGGCCAGATACGCAGTATTTT. Protein: CASSLVLAGPDTQYF.

The J gene is TRBJ2-4, the V gene TRBV3-1; the match to TRBD1 covers 10 bases. The trim removed 3 bases at V and 6 bases at J, leaving 2 bases unmatched. Germline values: CDR1 LGHDT, CDR2 YNNKEL (reference sequence). CDR3 length: 14 residues. Here the CDR3 DNA reads TGTGCCAGCAGCCAGGGGACAGGGGTAAACATTCAGTACTTC. It encodes CASSQGTGVNIQYF.

The chain employs TRBV6-5 and TRBJ2-3, with 7 positions matching TRBD1. V dropped 4 bases and J dropped 4; count of bases not matched to a gene: 8. Looked up from germline, CDR1 is MNHEY and CDR2 is SVGAGI. This CDR3 is 15 amino acids long. The CDR3 protein is CASSFVDREADTQYF. DNA for the CDR3: TGTGCCAGCAGTTTCGTCGACAGGGAAGCAGATACGCAGTATTTT.

The CDR3 reads CASSLGFGNQPQHF. The CDR3, as DNA: TGTGCCAGCAGCTTAGGGTTTGGCAATCAGCCCCAGCATTTT. V gene TRBV7-9 combines with J gene TRBJ1-5; D remains ambiguous. The CDR3 consists of 14 residues. V dropped 1 base and J dropped 2 bases, with 6 bases sitting between them. The germline CDR1 and CDR2 sequences are SEHNR and FQNEAQ (reference sequence).

A few counts support this clonotype. V is TRBV4-3 and J is TRBJ2-7, with a weak D call TRBD2 (6 bases). This CDR3 has 16 residues. V dropped 0 bases and J dropped 0 bases, with 12 bases sitting between them. CDR1 and CDR2 (germline): LGHNA, YSLEER. CDR3 residues: CASSQDLWGDSYEQYF. For the CDR3, the DNA is TGCGCCAGCAGCCAAGATCTATGGGGGGACTCCTACGAGCAGTACTTC.

The chain has TRBV27 and TRBJ1-1; unclear D gene. The CDR3 extends over 13 amino acids. CDR1 MNHEY and CDR2 SMNVEV come from the germline V gene (reference sequence). Trimming cost V 8 bases and J 1 base, with 11 bases left between them. DNA for the CDR3: TGTGCCAGCTGCGTTTCTAAGAACACTGAAGCTTTCTTT. Translating it yields CASCVSKNTEAFF.

This clonotype was seen only a few times. The rearrangement links TRBV20-1 to TRBJ2-3; D ambiguous. Germline lookup yields CDR1 DFQATT and CDR2 SNEGSKA (reference sequence). With 8 bases removed from V and 4 bases from J, the gap between germline ends came to 10 bases. The CDR3 is 11 amino acids. CDR3 protein: CSPTRADTQYF. As DNA, the CDR3 is TGCAGTCCCACCCGGGCAGATACGCAGTATTTT.

The chain joins TRBV7-9 to TRBJ2-7, with 8 bases identical to TRBD2. Trimming cost V 6 bases and J 3 bases; bases outside gene matches: 10. This CDR3 has 15 residues. Germline lookup yields CDR1 SEHNR and CDR2 FQNEAQ (reference sequence). Here the CDR3 reads CASSAPGGGLYEQYF. In DNA form, the CDR3 reads TGTGCCAGCAGTGCGCCGGGCGGGGGGCTCTACGAGCAGTACTTC.

This clonotype was seen a few times. The chain couples TRBV6-2 or TRBV6-3 to TRBJ2-7; D remains ambiguous. The CDR3 has 13 amino acids. The V end lost 10 bases, the J end lost 3 bases, and 16 bases lay between the germline ends. Germline V gene sequence: CDR1 MNHEY, CDR2 SVGEGT. The CDR3, as DNA: TGTGCCACCATGACCCCCGCAATCTACGAGCAGTACTTC. Translated, it gives CATMTPAIYEQYF.

V is TRBV7-9 and J is TRBJ2-3; D gene unclear. The CDR3 totals 13 residues. Germline CDR1 is SEHNR and CDR2 is FQNEAQ (reference sequence). The germline V and J ends were trimmed by 3 bases and 4 bases, with 8 bases remaining between them. CDR3 residues: CASSFLEPDTQYF. The DNA of the CDR3 is TGTGCCAGCAGCTTCTTGGAGCCAGATACGCAGTATTTT.

A few counts support this clonotype. The chain couples TRBV5-1 to TRBJ2-1; 9 positions agree with TRBD2. V gave up 5 bases and J gave up 4 bases; unmatched junction bases: 7. The CDR3 contains 15 residues. The germline gives CDR1 SGHRS, CDR2 YFSETQ. CDR3 residues: CASRRSGGKYNEQFF. The CDR3 nucleotides read TGCGCCAGCAGGAGGAGCGGGGGGAAATACAATGAGCAGTTCTTC. The full variable domain, with the rest looked up from reference TRBV5-1 and TRBJ2-1, is KAGVTQTPRYLIKTRGQQVTLSCSPISGHRSVSWYQQTPGQGLQFLFEYFSETQRNKGNFPGRFSGRQFSNSRSEMNVSTLELGDSALYLCASRRSGGKYNEQFFGPGTRLTVL.

This chain uses TRBV12-3 or TRBV12-4 with TRBJ2-1, with a tentative D call TRBD1 (6 bases). CDR3 size: 12 residues. The germline V and J ends were trimmed by 4 bases and 9 bases, with 10 bases remaining between them. In DNA, the CDR3 is TGTGCCAGCAGTTCCGGACAGCTTGAGCAGTTCTTC. Encoded protein: CASSSGQLEQFF.

This clonotype has ten or more counts. The J gene is TRBJ2-1, the V gene TRBV3-1; 10 nucleotides match TRBD2. The germline V gene encodes CDR1 LGHDT and CDR2 YNNKEL (reference sequence). This CDR3 has 20 residues. Trimming at V came to 4 bases and at J to 2 bases, leaving 17 bases not matched to a gene. CDR3 nucleotides: TGTGCCAGCAGCCGGAGTCAGTTCACTAGCGGGATACGGACCTACAATGAGCAGTTCTTC. Residues: CASSRSQFTSGIRTYNEQFF.

This clonotype was detected a few times. The chain joins TRBV7-2 to TRBJ2-7, with TRBD2 matching over 10 bases. V trimming: 1 base; J trimming: 3 bases; junction bases outside the gene matches: 3. Germline-derived CDR1 and CDR2 are SGHTA and FQGNSA. The CDR3 is 15 residues long. This CDR3 reads CASSLGSGRVYEQYF. DNA for the CDR3: TGTGCCAGCAGCTTAGGCAGCGGGAGGGTCTACGAGCAGTACTTC. Drawing the rest from reference TRBV7-2 and TRBJ2-7, the complete variable domain is GAGVSQSPSNKVTEKGKDVELRCDPISGHTALYWYRQSLGQGLEFLIYFQGNSAPDKSGLPSDRFSAERTGGSVSTLTIQRTQQEDSAVYLCASSLGSGRVYEQYFGPGTRLTVT.

This sequence joins TRBV24-1 and TRBJ2-3; D possibly corresponds to TRBD2 (5 bases). CDR1 is KGHDR, CDR2 SFDVKD, per germline. The CDR3 contains 13 residues. The germline V and J ends were trimmed by 5 bases and 3 bases, with 8 bases remaining between them. The CDR3 loop is CATSARRTDTQYF. CDR3 in DNA: TGTGCCACCAGTGCTAGGAGGACAGATACGCAGTATTTT.